One sample yielded the 22 T cell receptor beta chains listed below, sequenced in a study of blood T cell repertoires in COVID-19 (TCRdb year 2020). Library creation used the immunoSEQ multiplex PCR assay. Here the immuneACCESS table is served through TCRdb, limited to in-frame sequences with V and J called. Missing clones are a known gap in these copies; in checked studies unresolved V genes cover under half, and the rest lacks a known reason. A total of 190,000 or so clones appear in this sample, approximately 86% of them only once. In total, the top ten clones hold 9.8% of the sample. Sequenced material: peripheral blood. These receptors all come from a woman of 80 years or more with acute or convalescent COVID-19.

This clone was observed a single time. The chain recombines TRBV2 with TRBJ1-1; TRBD1 is a possible D gene (5 bases). CDR1 is SNHLY and CDR2 is FYNNEI in the germline V gene. The CDR3 totals 14 residues. V was clipped by 6 bases and J by 1 base, with 12 bases between them. DNA of the CDR3: TGTGCCAGCAGGAATACAGGACCGAACACTGAAGCTTTCTTT. Protein: CASRNTGPNTEAFF. Using reference TRBV2 and TRBJ1-1 for the parts outside the CDR3, the full variable domain is EPEVTQTPSHQVTQMGQEVILRCVPISNHLYFYWYRQILGQKVEFLVSFYNNEISEKSEIFDDQFSVERPDGSNFTLKIRSTKLEDSAMYFCASRNTGPNTEAFFGQGTRLTVV.

V usage is TRBV5-5 and J usage is TRBJ2-3; a possible D gene is TRBD1 (5 bases). CDR3 size: 16 residues. The V end was cut by 3 bases, the J end by 3 bases, with 17 bases between. Germline assignment: CDR1 SGHKS and CDR2 YYEKEE (reference sequence). CDR3 sequence (DNA): TGTGCCAGCAGCTACCGGCAGGGTAGTTCGACAGATACGCAGTATTTT. Translating gives CASSYRQGSSTDTQYF. Variable domain in full (rest from reference TRBV5-5 and TRBJ2-3): DAGVTQSPTHLIKTRGQQVTLRCSPISGHKSVSWYQQVLGQGPQFIFQYYEKEERGRGNFPDRFSARQFPNYSSELNVNALLLGDSALYLCASSYRQGSSTDTQYFGPGTRLTVL.

The CDR3 bases are TGTGCCAGCAGCCGAGGAGGGGCTAATGAAAAACTGTTTTTT. Protein product: CASSRGGANEKLFF. The J gene is TRBJ1-4, the V gene TRBV11-2; D possibly corresponds to TRBD1 (5 bases). Germline values: CDR1 SGHAT, CDR2 FQNNGV. Trimming took off 5 bases at V and 3 bases at J, with 10 bases between the two ends. The CDR3 consists of 14 residues.

The chain couples TRBV7-2 to TRBJ2-5; TRBD2 agrees at 9 bases. J was trimmed by 3 bases and V by 5 bases; bases with no gene match: 7. CDR3 length: 15 amino acids. The germline V gene encodes CDR1 SGHTA and CDR2 FQGNSA. The CDR3 region has the DNA TGTGCCAGCAGCCGCGGGGGGGGCAGGGAAGAGACCCAGTACTTC. Translated: CASSRGGGREETQYF. Full variable domain (rest looked up from reference TRBV7-2 and TRBJ2-5): GAGVSQSPSNKVTEKGKDVELRCDPISGHTALYWYRQSLGQGLEFLIYFQGNSAPDKSGLPSDRFSAERTGGSVSTLTIQRTQQEDSAVYLCASSRGGGREETQYFGPGTRLLVL.

This sequence joins TRBV12-3 or TRBV12-4 and TRBJ1-1; D is undetermined. The CDR3 totals 13 residues. The V end was cut by 3 bases, the J end by 4 bases, with 9 bases between. This chain's CDR3 is CASSFVGSTEAFF. The DNA for the CDR3 is TGTGCCAGCAGTTTTGTGGGGAGCACTGAAGCTTTCTTT.

The chain couples TRBV15 to TRBJ2-7, with TRBD2 as a possible D gene (6 bases). The germline CDR1 and CDR2 sequences are LNHNV and YYDKDF (reference sequence). V lost 2 bases and J lost 7, with 12 bases in between. CDR3 length: 13 amino acids. CDR3 sequence: CATSRLTAGEQYF. The CDR3 coding sequence is TGTGCCACCAGCAGACTCACGGCGGGGGAGCAGTACTTC.

In its sample, this clone was seen a few times. This chain joins TRBV6-1 and TRBJ2-1, with TRBD2 as a possible D gene (6 bases). The length of the CDR3 is 16 residues. CDR1 is MNHNS, CDR2 SASEGT, per germline. V shed 3 bases and J shed 3 bases, with 15 bases lying between them. The CDR3 DNA reads TGTGCCAGCAGTGACTTAGCGGTCCAAAACTACAATGAGCAGTTCTTC. It translates to CASSDLAVQNYNEQFF.

This chain joins TRBV9 and TRBJ2-3; 11 bases fit TRBD2. V lost 2 bases, J lost 6 bases, and 5 bases stayed unmatched. This CDR3 spans 15 amino acids. Germline CDR1 is SGDLS and CDR2 is YYNGEE. The CDR3 DNA reads as TGTGCCAGCAGCGTTCGACTAGCGGGAATGGATACGCAGTATTTT. The encoded protein is CASSVRLAGMDTQYF.

Here the CDR3 DNA reads TGTGCCAGTAGGGACGGGTTCCGGGGGACAGATACGCAGTATTTT. Its translation is CASRDGFRGTDTQYF. This chain links TRBV19 with TRBJ2-3; TRBD2 is a possible D gene (6 bases). The CDR3 is 15 amino acids. The V end lost 6 bases, the J end lost 3 bases, and 16 bases lay between the germline ends. The germline CDR1 and CDR2 sequences are LNHDA and SQIVND (reference sequence).

This clone was observed a few times. The V call is TRBV7-9, the J call TRBJ2-7, with D perhaps TRBD2 (6 bases). Germline V CDR1 and CDR2: SEHNR, FQNEAQ (reference sequence). The CDR3 consists of 14 residues. V was trimmed by 0 bases and J by 6 bases, leaving 12 bases between them. CDR3 nucleotide sequence: TGTGCCAGCAGCTTAGCGGGGACTCGCCTCGAGCAGTACTTC. Its protein product is CASSLAGTRLEQYF. The variable domain in full, completed from reference TRBV7-9 and TRBJ2-7, reads DTGVSQNPRHKITKRGQNVTFRCDPISEHNRLYWYRQTLGQGPEFLTYFQNEAQLEKSRLLSDRFSAERPKGSFSTLEIQRTEQGDSAMYLCASSLAGTRLEQYFGPGTRLTVT.

This sequence joins TRBV2 and TRBJ2-7, with 8 bases identical to TRBD2. CDR3 length: 15 amino acids. Germline CDR1 and CDR2: SNHLY and FYNNEI. V lost 4 bases and J lost 7; bases outside the gene matches: 12. The CDR3 region has the DNA TGTGCCAGCAGTGGGCTGAGCGGGAGACCGAGGGAGCAGTACTTC. Translating it yields CASSGLSGRPREQYF.

The chain recombines TRBV3-1 (or the pseudogene TRBV3-2) with TRBJ1-6; possible D gene TRBD1, 5 bases. The CDR3 extends over 15 amino acids. The V end lost 6 bases, the J end lost 4 bases, and 13 bases lay between the germline ends. Germline CDR1 reads LGHDT; CDR2 reads YNNKEL (reference sequence). CDR3 nucleotides: TGTGCCAGCAGGGAACGGGGGGTGTATAATTCACCCCTCCACTTT. Protein product: CASRERGVYNSPLHF.

The chain combines TRBV18 with TRBJ2-1; possible D gene TRBD1, 6 bases. Looked up from germline, CDR1 is KGHSH and CDR2 is LQKENI. V was shortened by 2 bases and J by 12 bases, with 11 bases between the two germline ends. This CDR3 is built from 12 residues. The DNA of the CDR3 is TGTGCCAGCTCACCAAACAGGGATGGGCAGTTCTTC. It yields the protein CASSPNRDGQFF.

The V call is TRBV2, the J call TRBJ1-1; D ambiguous. V gave up 4 bases and J gave up 4 bases, with 16 bases separating them. Per germline, CDR1 SNHLY and CDR2 FYNNEI. This CDR3 region has 15 residues. The CDR3 sequence is CASSVGGPGGTEAFF. CDR3 coding DNA: TGTGCCAGCAGTGTCGGAGGCCCTGGAGGCACTGAAGCTTTCTTT.

The chain links TRBV7-8 to TRBJ1-2; tentatively, D is TRBD1 (6 bases). Germline V CDR1 and CDR2: SGHVS, FQNEAQ. Trimming removed 0 bases at V and 5 bases at J, with 16 bases between. The CDR3 contains 16 residues. CDR3: CASSLAMRGLAYGYTF. In DNA form, the CDR3 reads TGTGCCAGCAGCTTAGCGATGAGGGGGTTGGCTTATGGCTACACCTTC.

The CDR3 here is CASKGQGSTGELFF. The CDR3 region has the DNA TGTGCCAGTAAGGGGCAGGGTAGCACCGGGGAGCTGTTTTTT. This sequence joins TRBV19 and TRBJ2-2; weak D call: TRBD1 (5 bases). The CDR3 runs to 14 residues. The germline V gene has CDR1 LNHDA and CDR2 SQIVND (reference sequence). Trimming removed 7 bases at V and 4 bases at J, with 13 bases between.

This clone was seen just once. The V and J genes are TRBV30 and TRBJ2-1, with TRBD2 identical over 8 bases. V gave up 0 bases and J gave up 10 bases; unmatched junction bases: 8. CDR1 and CDR2 (germline): GTSNPN, SVGIG (reference sequence). The CDR3 consists of 14 residues. CDR3 residues: CAWSVSREGHEQFF. The CDR3 nucleotides read TGTGCCTGGAGTGTATCCCGGGAGGGCCACGAGCAGTTCTTC.

This clone was detected a few times. V is TRBV4-1 and J is TRBJ2-2; D is ambiguous. This CDR3 contains 14 residues. Trimming removed 1 base at V and 2 bases at J, with 5 bases between. Germline-derived CDR1 and CDR2 are MGHRA and YSYEKL. The CDR3 sequence: CASSQGTNTGELFF. The CDR3 region has the DNA TGCGCCAGCAGCCAAGGAACTAACACCGGGGAGCTGTTTTTT.

This chain uses TRBV29-1 with TRBJ2-5; TRBD2 agrees at 9 bases. V gave up 3 bases and J gave up 5 bases; unmatched junction bases: 7. CDR1 is SQVTM, CDR2 ANQGSEA, per germline. CDR3 size: 14 residues. This CDR3 is CSVDRGGASETQYF. Here the CDR3 DNA reads TGCAGCGTTGATCGCGGGGGGGCCTCGGAGACCCAGTACTTC.

In its sample, this clone was seen once. The chain is built from TRBV19 and TRBJ2-3, with a tentative D call TRBD2 (6 bases). Germline V gene data show CDR1 as LNHDA and CDR2 as SQIVND (reference sequence). V shed 8 bases and J shed 5 bases, with 14 bases lying between them. This CDR3 has 13 residues. The CDR3 sequence: CASAVSRGDTQYF. CDR3 coding DNA: TGTGCCAGTGCCGTATCGCGGGGAGATACGCAGTATTTT.

Notes on this clone: Within the sample, other DNA sequences also encode this same CDR3. The chain is built from TRBV11-2 and TRBJ1-2; D is perhaps TRBD1 (5 bases). Trimming cost V 1 base and J 8 bases, with 14 bases left between them. The V gene's germline CDR1 is SGHAT and CDR2 FQNNGV. There are 14 residues in the CDR3. As DNA, the CDR3 is TGTGCCAGCAGCTTAGTCGGGCAGGGTCGGGGCTACACCTTC. Amino acid sequence: CASSLVGQGRGYTF.

V usage is TRBV21-1 and J usage is TRBJ2-1; the table's D call, TRBD1, was not checked against the DNA. TRBV21-1 is a listed pseudogene. The CDR3 consists of 16 residues. The CDR3 sequence: CASSPLGRGLVNEQFF. The CDR3 DNA sequence: TGTGCCAGCAGCCCACTCGGCAGGGGGCTGGTAAATGAGCAGTTCTTC.